This T cell receptor beta chain comes out of a study of tumor and adjacent non-tumor tissue in lung cancer. Study outcomes and limitations: Tumor tissue had significantly higher TCR diversity than normal lung.

CDR3 length: 15 residues. The V gene lost 0 bases and the J gene lost 5 bases, with 11 bases spanning the gap. CDR1 is SGHAT, CDR2 FQNNGV, per germline. This clonotype was counted many times. Its antigen is unknown. No cell sorting was done before RNA was extracted from the tissue. Distant lung tissue was collected more than 3 cm away from the tumor edge. A modified ARM-PCR protocol with three rounds of nested PCR amplified TCRbeta. One entry per CDR3 protein, called by TCRdb with MiXCR from the multiplex PCR reads. Here the sample spans 98,000 or so distinct CDR3 sequences, about 80% being singletons. The receptor's source is a man in his fifties or sixties with small cell lung cancer. The sample comprised distant non-tumor lung tissue. The rearrangement joins TRBV11-2 to TRBJ2-1; D gene unclear. CDR3: CASSLDVGFNNEQFF. The CDR3 DNA reads TGTGCCAGCAGCTTAGATGTAGGTTTCAACAATGAGCAGTTCTTC.